Presented here are 12 T cell receptor beta chains from one specimen sequenced in a study of Tregs in tolerant kidney transplant recipients. Libraries were prepared by immunoSEQ multiplex PCR; TCRdb keeps only in-frame clonotypes and omits some of them. The table records some 110,000 clones, roughly nine tenths of them present only once. Input material: CD4+ T cells from blood. All receptors derive from a human donor in good health.

This clone was observed a single time. This rearrangement joins TRBV5-1 to TRBJ2-5; D is possibly TRBD2 (5 bases). V lost 3 bases to trimming and J lost 2 bases, with 8 bases between them. Germline V gives CDR1 SGHRS, CDR2 YFSETQ. The CDR3 length is 13 residues. Here the CDR3 reads CASSSGIQETQYF. As DNA, the CDR3 is TGCGCCAGCAGCTCGGGAATTCAAGAGACCCAGTACTTC.

CDR3 loop: CASSLGGREQFF. For the CDR3, the DNA is TGTGCCAGCAGCTTGGGGGGGCGTGAGCAGTTCTTC. The chain joins TRBV7-3 to TRBJ2-1, with D possibly matching TRBD2 (7 bases). V was cut by 3 bases and J by 9 bases, with 9 bases left in between. Germline V gene sequence: CDR1 SGHTA, CDR2 FQGTGA. The CDR3 sequence is 12 residues long.

The rearrangement uses TRBV7-3 and TRBJ1-1; 10 bases agree with TRBD1. With 3 bases clipped from V and 2 bases from J, the junction kept 6 bases outside the gene matches. The CDR3 is made up of 16 amino acids. CDR1 SGHTA and CDR2 FQGTGA come from the germline V gene. CDR3 residues: CASSFRDRGHNTEAFF. Written as DNA, the CDR3 is TGTGCCAGCAGCTTCCGGGACAGGGGTCACAACACTGAAGCTTTCTTT.

This chain connects TRBV11-3 to TRBJ1-5; TRBD1 agrees at 8 bases. Germline lookup yields CDR1 SGHNT and CDR2 YENEEA. V was clipped by 5 bases and J by 0 bases; unmatched bases: 18. The CDR3 length is 20 residues. The CDR3 region is CASSRPTGTGDLFSNQPQHF. In DNA, the CDR3 is TGTGCCAGCAGCCGCCCCACCGGGACAGGAGACCTTTTTAGCAATCAGCCCCAGCATTTT.

CDR3 sequence reads: CASSSPSGQETQYF. The CDR3 region has the DNA TGTGCCAGCAGCTCGCCAAGTGGGCAAGAGACCCAGTACTTC. The gene calls are TRBV5-6 and TRBJ2-5, with D uncertain. Deletions cut 3 bases from V and 2 bases from J, with 11 bases between. Germline CDR1 and CDR2: SGHDT and YYEEEE. This CDR3 comprises 14 residues.

V and J are TRBV2 and TRBJ2-5, with a tentative D call TRBD1 (5 bases). CDR3 length: 14 residues. The germline V gene has CDR1 SNHLY and CDR2 FYNNEI. Trimming cost V 4 bases and J 5 bases, with 14 bases left between them. CDR3: CASSVIRGWETQYF. The CDR3 DNA is TGTGCCAGCAGTGTTATTAGGGGCTGGGAGACCCAGTACTTC.

J is TRBJ1-5 and V is TRBV19; D gene unclear. V was pared by 0 bases and J by 0 bases, with 6 bases between. Germline V lookup: CDR1 LNHDA, CDR2 SQIVND (reference sequence). This CDR3 has 15 residues. As DNA, the CDR3 is TGTGCCAGTAGTATAGACAGCTATAGCAATCAGCCCCAGCATTTT. It translates to CASSIDSYSNQPQHF.

The chain uses TRBV2 and TRBJ2-1; 8 positions agree with TRBD1. CDR1 is SNHLY and CDR2 is FYNNEI in the germline V gene. The ends lost 4 bases at V and 9 bases at J; junction bases unmatched: 5. The CDR3 totals 13 residues. This CDR3 is CASSGTGSIEQFF. CDR3 DNA: TGTGCCAGCAGTGGGACAGGGAGTATTGAGCAGTTCTTC.

This clone was observed once. The V call is TRBV7-3, the J call TRBJ1-1, with D possibly matching TRBD1 (6 bases). The germline CDR1 and CDR2 sequences are SGHTA and FQGTGA. The V gene lost 1 base and the J gene lost 4 bases, with 10 bases spanning the gap. This CDR3 is 14 amino acids long. For the CDR3, the DNA is TGTGCCAGCAGCTTAAGGGGCAGGGGCACTGAAGCTTTCTTT. This translates into CASSLRGRGTEAFF.

The rearrangement uses TRBV5-4 and TRBJ2-7; a possible D gene is TRBD2 (6 bases). Germline V CDR1 and CDR2: SGHNT, YYREEE (reference sequence). CDR3 length: 14 residues. The V end was cut by 7 bases, the J end by 2 bases, with 16 bases between. The CDR3, as DNA: TGTGCCAGCGGCTCGGGCGGGGATACCTACGAGCAGTACTTC. Translation: CASGSGGDTYEQYF.

The chain's CDR3 is CASSDFLGQLFF. The CDR3 DNA is TGTGCCAGCAGTGACTTTTTGGGGCAACTGTTTTTT. This chain links TRBV6-4 with TRBJ1-4; perhaps TRBD1 as D (5 bases). Trimming took off 1 base at V and 12 bases at J, with 9 bases between the two ends. CDR1 is MRHNA and CDR2 is SNTAGT in the germline V gene. The CDR3 covers 12 residues.

The chain links TRBV19 to TRBJ1-5; D is ambiguous. Trimming shortened V by 3 bases and J by 1 base, and 16 bases separated the two germline ends. Germline-derived CDR1 and CDR2 are LNHDA and SQIVND (reference sequence). CDR3 size: 17 residues. As DNA, the CDR3 is TGTGCCAGTAGTATTGTGGCCAGATCGGGGAGCAATCAGCCCCAGCATTTT. As protein: CASSIVARSGSNQPQHF.